The 5 T cell receptor beta chains listed next were all sequenced from one sample in a study of T-cell reconstitution after alpha-beta-depleted transplantation in children. TCRbeta library construction was performed incorporating unique molecular identifiers. TCRdb itself ran the PCR reads through MiXCR, one entry per CDR3 protein. In the table there are about 1,000,000 distinct CDR3 sequences, about 31% of which are singletons. The starting material was PBMCs, mostly from graft donor cells, obtained 360 days after TCRalphabeta/CD19-depleted stem cell transplant. The receptors here all came from a boy in the first two years of life who had a stem cell transplant for SCID, so the T cells may come from the graft donor.

V usage is TRBV20-1 and J usage is TRBJ1-5; D may be TRBD1 (6 bases). V dropped 3 bases and J dropped 3 bases, with 12 bases sitting between them. CDR3 length: 14 residues. Germline values: CDR1 DFQATT, CDR2 SNEGSKA (reference sequence). DNA for the CDR3: TGCAGTGCTAGGGGAAACAGGGCCAATCAGCCCCAGCATTTT. This sequence encodes CSARGNRANQPQHF.

The CDR3 region is CASSYTGSSQPQHF. CDR3 sequence (DNA): TGTGCCAGCAGTTACACAGGGTCAAGTCAGCCCCAGCATTTT. The J gene is TRBJ1-5, the V gene TRBV6-5; possibly TRBD1 for D (6 bases). The CDR3 is made up of 14 amino acids. Trimming left V 2 bases short and J 6 bases short, with 11 bases between. Germline CDR1 MNHEY, CDR2 SVGAGI.

The gene calls are TRBV5-6 and TRBJ1-5; 10 bases fit TRBD1. In germline, CDR1 is SGHDT, CDR2 YYEEEE. The CDR3 spans 14 residues. J was trimmed by 7 bases and V by 2 bases; bases with no gene match: 3. CDR3 sequence (DNA): TGTGCCAGCAGCTTCGGACAGGGGGGACAGCCCCAGCATTTT. This codes for CASSFGQGGQPQHF.

A note on this clonotype: Germline is not matched at one junction end, which may reflect a read error. The chain has TRBV5-1 and TRBJ1-1, with TRBD1 as a possible D gene (6 bases). CDR3 length: 18 residues. Looked up from germline, CDR1 is SGHRS and CDR2 is YFSETQ. DNA of the CDR3: TGCACCAGCAGCTTGGAGGGTATCGCAGGGGCAATGAACACTGAAGCTTTCTTT. This sequence encodes CTSSLEGIAGAMNTEAFF.

This clonotype turned up a few times. The V and J genes are TRBV2 and TRBJ1-1; D gene uncertain. CDR1 and CDR2 (germline): SNHLY, FYNNEI. V was pared by 4 bases and J by 3 bases, with 9 bases between. There are 13 residues in the CDR3. This chain's CDR3 is CASSGRGDTEAFF. The CDR3 DNA sequence: TGTGCCAGCAGTGGTCGCGGGGACACTGAAGCTTTCTTT.